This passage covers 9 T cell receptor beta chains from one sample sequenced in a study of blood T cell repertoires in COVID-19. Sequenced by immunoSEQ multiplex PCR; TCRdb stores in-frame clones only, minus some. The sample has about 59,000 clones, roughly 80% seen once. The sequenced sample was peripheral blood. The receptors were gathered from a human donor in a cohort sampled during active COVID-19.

Here the CDR3 DNA reads TGTGCCAGTAGCCCCCGTGGCAGAGGTTTTAGCAATCAGCCCCAGCATTTT. It codes for CASSPRGRGFSNQPQHF. The chain is built from TRBV19 and TRBJ1-5; D is unresolved. The CDR3 has 17 amino acids. V dropped 6 bases and J dropped 0 bases, with 18 bases sitting between them. The V gene's germline CDR1 is LNHDA and CDR2 SQIVND (reference sequence).

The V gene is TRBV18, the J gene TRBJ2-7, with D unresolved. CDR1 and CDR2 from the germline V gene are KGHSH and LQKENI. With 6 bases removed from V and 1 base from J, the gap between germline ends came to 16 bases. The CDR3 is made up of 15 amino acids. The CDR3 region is CASSLDSAESYEQYF. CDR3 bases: TGTGCCAGCTCCCTAGACTCGGCGGAGTCCTACGAGCAGTACTTC. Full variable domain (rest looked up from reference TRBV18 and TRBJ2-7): NAGVMQNPRHLVRRRGQEARLRCSPMKGHSHVYWYRQLPEEGLKFMVYLQKENIIDESGMPKERFSAEFPKEGPSILRIQQVVRGDSAAYFCASSLDSAESYEQYFGPGTRLTVT.

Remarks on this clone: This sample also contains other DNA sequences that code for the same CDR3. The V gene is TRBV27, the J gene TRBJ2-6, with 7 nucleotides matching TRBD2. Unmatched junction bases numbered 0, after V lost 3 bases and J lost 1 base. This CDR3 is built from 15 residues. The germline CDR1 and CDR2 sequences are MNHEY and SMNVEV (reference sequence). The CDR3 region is CASSLGGSGANVLTF. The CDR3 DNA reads TGTGCCAGCAGTTTGGGAGGGTCTGGGGCCAACGTCCTGACTTTC. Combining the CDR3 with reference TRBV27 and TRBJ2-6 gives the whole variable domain EAQVTQNPRYLITVTGKKLTVTCSQNMNHEYMSWYRQDPGLGLRQIYYSMNVEVTDKGDVPEGYKVSRKEKRNFPLILESPSPNQTSLYFCASSLGGSGANVLTFGAGSRLTVL.

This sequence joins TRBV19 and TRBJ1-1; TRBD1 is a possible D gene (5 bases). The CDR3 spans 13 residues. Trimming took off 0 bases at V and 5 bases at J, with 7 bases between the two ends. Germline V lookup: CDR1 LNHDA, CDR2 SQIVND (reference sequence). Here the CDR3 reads CASSIDGGTEAFF. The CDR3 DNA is TGTGCCAGTAGTATAGATGGGGGGACTGAAGCTTTCTTT. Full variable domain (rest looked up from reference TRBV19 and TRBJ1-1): DGGITQSPKYLFRKEGQNVTLSCEQNLNHDAMYWYRQDPGQGLRLIYYSQIVNDFQKGDIAEGYSVSREKKESFPLTVTSAQKNPTAFYLCASSIDGGTEAFFGQGTRLTVV.

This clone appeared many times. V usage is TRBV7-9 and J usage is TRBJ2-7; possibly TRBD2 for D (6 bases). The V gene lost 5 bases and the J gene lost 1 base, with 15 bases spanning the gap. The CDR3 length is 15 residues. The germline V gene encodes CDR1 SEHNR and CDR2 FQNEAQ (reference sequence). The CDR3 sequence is CASSAYGGDSYEQYF. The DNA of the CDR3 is TGTGCCAGCAGCGCCTATGGCGGGGATTCCTACGAGCAGTACTTC.

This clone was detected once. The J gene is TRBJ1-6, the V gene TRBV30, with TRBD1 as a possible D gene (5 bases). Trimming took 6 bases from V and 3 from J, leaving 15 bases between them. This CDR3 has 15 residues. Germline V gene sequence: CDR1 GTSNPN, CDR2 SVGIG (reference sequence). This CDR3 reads CACRNGGGYNSPLHF. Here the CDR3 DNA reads TGTGCCTGCCGAAACGGGGGGGGCTATAATTCACCCCTCCACTTT.

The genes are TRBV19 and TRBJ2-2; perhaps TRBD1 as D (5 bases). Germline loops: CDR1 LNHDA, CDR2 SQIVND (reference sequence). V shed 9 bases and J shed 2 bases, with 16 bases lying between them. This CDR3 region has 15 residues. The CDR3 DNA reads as TGTGCCAGCCACAGCCGACAGACAAACACCGGGGAGCTGTTTTTT. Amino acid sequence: CASHSRQTNTGELFF.

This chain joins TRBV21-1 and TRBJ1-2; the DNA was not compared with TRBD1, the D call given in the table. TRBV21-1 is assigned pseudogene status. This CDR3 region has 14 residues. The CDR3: CASSPWTGDYGYTF. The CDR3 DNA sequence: TGTGCCAGCAGCCCTTGGACAGGGGACTATGGCTACACCTTC.

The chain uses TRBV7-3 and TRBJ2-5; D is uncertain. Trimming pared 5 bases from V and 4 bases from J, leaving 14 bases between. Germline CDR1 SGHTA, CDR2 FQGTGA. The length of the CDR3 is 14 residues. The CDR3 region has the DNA TGTGCCAGCAGCCAAAACGCCCTAGGAGAGACCCAGTACTTC. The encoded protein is CASSQNALGETQYF.